This TCR beta chain derives from a study of molecular identifiers for immune sequencing clone quantification. Germline V gene data show CDR1 as MNHEY and CDR2 as SVGAGI. Trimming took 8 bases from V and 4 from J, leaving 17 bases between them. The CDR3 totals 14 residues. This clonotype has a count of ten or more. The target antigen is unknown. TCRdb reprocessed the PCR reads with MiXCR, giving one entry per CDR3 protein. Here the sample spans about 510,000 distinct CDR3 sequences, about a fifth being singletons. Study findings and constraints: Jurkat TCR RNA spiked in from one cell (amid over 850,000 naive cells) was reportedly detectable.

This chain joins TRBV6-5 and TRBJ1-1; tentative D call: TRBD1 (5 bases). Sequences were obtained from naive CD8+ T cells from blood, with Jurkat cell RNA spiked in. Subset denoted: FACS-sorted CD8+CD4-CCR7+CD45RA+ naive T cells. This clonotype was sampled from a human donor in good health. Some libraries in this study had Jurkat cell RNA spiked in. CDR3 in amino acids: CASRGRWELTEAFF. The DNA of the CDR3 is TGTGCCAGCCGGGGGAGGTGGGAACTCACTGAAGCTTTCTTT.